This T cell receptor beta chain was sequenced in a study of breast tumors, draining lymph nodes, adjacent tissues. Breast cancer patients provided tissue from their axillary draining lymph nodes. TCRdb re-called the multiplex PCR reads through MiXCR, storing one row per CDR3 protein. The sample consists of 120,000 to 150,000 distinct CDR3 sequences, about 30% of them appearing once. Whole-study results and caveats: That most tumor T cells come from lymph nodes remained unproven. Findings are consistent with lymph node origin and intratumoral expansion of most tumor T cells. Tumor repertoires ranked between lymph nodes and nontumor tissue in diversity, with V and J gene preferences. Tumor and nontumor repertoires were significantly more similar in luminal-like than in basal-like breast cancer.

This clonotype was counted only a few times. Its antigen is unidentified. A much larger clonotype is one base distant, so this may be a read error. Sequenced: axillary lymph node tissue. This clonotype was sampled from a female donor with breast cancer. Some clones in this sample may be carry-over from other donors' samples.

As DNA, the CDR3 is TGTGCCAGCAGCGTAGCGGGGGAGGGTGAGACCCAGTCCTTC. Amino acid sequence: CASSVAGEGETQSF. V usage is TRBV9 and J usage is TRBJ2-5; 7 bases fit TRBD2. Germline CDR1 SGDLS, CDR2 YYNGEE. The CDR3 totals 14 residues.